The text below deals with one T cell receptor (beta chain). Antigen: not known. The data stem from a study of graft-versus-host responses after intestinal transplantation. For the study at large: Each patient got anti-thymocyte globulin induction, then tacrolimus and steroids for around three years.

Clones were read by immunoSEQ multiplex PCR, and TCRdb kept only the in-frame ones, dropping some. Of roughly 92,000 clones listed, around 90% are singletons. The CDR3 consists of 15 residues. Trimming cost V 5 bases and J 3 bases, with 11 bases left between them. Germline-derived CDR1 and CDR2 are SEHNR and FQNEAQ (reference sequence). Whole-study findings and limits: Allografts carried high graft-versus-host to host-versus-graft clonal ratios in patients having graft-donor T cell macrochimerism.

Here the sequenced sample was unstimulated CD4+ T cells sorted from spleen or lymph node cells, taken before intestinal transplant. The source of this sequence is a human donor who received an intestinal transplant. This chain uses TRBV7-9 with TRBJ2-6; maybe TRBD1 (5 bases). This CDR3 is CASSLRGIGANVLTF. The CDR3 DNA is TGTGCCAGCAGCCTAAGGGGAATTGGGGCCAACGTCCTGACTTTC.